A selection of T cell receptor beta chains follows, all from one sample in a study of PD-L1 blockade in urothelial cancer. Sequenced by immunoSEQ multiplex PCR; TCRdb stores in-frame clones only, minus some. This sample carries roughly 51,000 clones, roughly 84% of them seen once, and the ten largest clones take approximately 1.8%. This specimen consisted of PBMCs, obtained around atezolizumab (anti-PD-L1) treatment. Every receptor here comes from a man aged 50 to 59 with urothelial cancer. Each CDR3 is given with its conserved first and last residue. A D gene is named only where the DNA matches it firmly. A clone size is listed for some rows: how often the clone was seen (once, few, many), or a class if it is expanded.

clone_size: -
d_call: TRBD1
v_call: TRBV2
j_call: TRBJ2-3
cdr3_aa: CASQTGGTDTQYF
cdr3_nt: TGTGCCAGCCAGACAGGGGGCACAGATACGCAGTATTTT

clone_size: -
d_call: TRBD1
v_call: TRBV12-5
j_call: TRBJ1-5
cdr3_aa: CASGPDRTNQPQHF
cdr3_nt: TGTGCTAGTGGTCCGGACAGGACCAATCAGCCCCAGCATTTT

clone_size: -
d_call: TRBD2
v_call: TRBV5-1
j_call: TRBJ2-5
cdr3_aa: CASSWEGQETQYF
cdr3_nt: TGCGCCAGCAGCTGGGAGGGCCAAGAGACCCAGTACTTC

clone_size: -
d_call: -
v_call: TRBV28
j_call: TRBJ2-1
cdr3_aa: CASTTSIRRGEQFF
cdr3_nt: TGTGCCAGCACTACTAGTATCAGGCGTGGTGAGCAGTTCTTC

clone_size: -
d_call: -
v_call: TRBV19
j_call: TRBJ2-6
cdr3_aa: CASSIGQSRSLGANVLTF
cdr3_nt: TGTGCCAGTAGTATAGGACAGAGTCGATCTCTCGGGGCCAACGTCCTGACTTTC

clone_size: -
d_call: TRBD1
v_call: TRBV4-3
j_call: TRBJ1-2
cdr3_aa: CASSQDRVGDGYTF
cdr3_nt: TGCGCCAGCAGTCAAGACAGGGTGGGTGATGGCTACACCTTC

clone_size: -
d_call: TRBD1
v_call: TRBV7-3
j_call: TRBJ2-5
cdr3_aa: CASSEGQPGWQETQYF
cdr3_nt: TGTGCCAGCAGCGAGGGACAGCCTGGTTGGCAAGAGACCCAGTACTTC

clone_size: -
d_call: TRBD1
v_call: TRBV29-1
j_call: TRBJ2-2
cdr3_aa: CSTGQGTNTGELFF
cdr3_nt: TGCAGCACCGGACAGGGGACTAACACCGGGGAGCTGTTTTTT

clone_size: -
d_call: -
v_call: TRBV5-4
j_call: TRBJ2-3
cdr3_aa: CASSLSQGSDTQYF
cdr3_nt: TGTGCCAGCAGCTTGTCGCAGGGTAGTGATACGCAGTATTTT

clone_size: -
d_call: TRBD1
v_call: TRBV7-9
j_call: TRBJ1-2
cdr3_aa: CASSPQGATGNYGYTF
cdr3_nt: TGTGCCAGCAGCCCACAGGGGGCGACCGGTAACTATGGCTACACCTTC

clone_size: -
d_call: -
v_call: TRBV11-2
j_call: TRBJ2-7
cdr3_aa: CASSPDTYEQYF
cdr3_nt: TGTGCCAGCAGCCCCGACACCTACGAGCAGTACTTC

clone_size: few
d_call: TRBD1
v_call: TRBV6-5
j_call: TRBJ1-5
cdr3_aa: CASSSTTGRGGQPQHF
cdr3_nt: TGTGCCAGCAGTTCAACGACAGGGCGAGGGGGTCAGCCCCAGCATTTT

clone_size: -
d_call: -
v_call: TRBV10-3
j_call: TRBJ1-5
cdr3_aa: CAIGREGNQPQHF
cdr3_nt: TGTGCCATCGGCAGGGAGGGCAATCAGCCCCAGCATTTT

clone_size: -
d_call: -
v_call: TRBV6-6
j_call: TRBJ1-2
cdr3_aa: CASSYSQGHGYTF
cdr3_nt: TGTGCCAGCAGTTACTCTCAGGGCCATGGCTACACCTTC

clone_size: -
d_call: -
v_call: TRBV6-1
j_call: TRBJ1-3
cdr3_aa: CASSEGWGRGGNTIYF
cdr3_nt: TGTGCCAGCAGTGAGGGCTGGGGCAGGGGTGGAAACACCATATATTTT

clone_size: -
d_call: -
v_call: TRBV11-2
j_call: TRBJ1-6
cdr3_aa: CASARGGYNSPLHF
cdr3_nt: TGTGCCAGCGCTCGGGGTGGGTATAATTCACCCCTCCACTTT

clone_size: -
d_call: TRBD2
v_call: TRBV28
j_call: TRBJ2-5
cdr3_aa: CASSLGVRGRVRVQETQYF
cdr3_nt: TGTGCCAGCAGTTTAGGTGTGCGGGGGAGGGTAAGGGTACAAGAGACCCAGTACTTC

clone_size: -
d_call: TRBD1
v_call: TRBV5-4
j_call: TRBJ2-7
cdr3_aa: CASSFPGQASYEQYF
cdr3_nt: TGTGCCAGCAGCTTTCCGGGACAGGCCTCCTACGAGCAGTACTTC

clone_size: -
d_call: TRBD1
v_call: TRBV10-3
j_call: TRBJ1-1
cdr3_aa: CAISRQGKNTEAFF
cdr3_nt: TGTGCCATCAGTAGACAGGGGAAGAATACTGAAGCTTTCTTT

clone_size: -
d_call: -
v_call: TRBV19
j_call: TRBJ2-5
cdr3_aa: CASSILRGETQYF
cdr3_nt: TGTGCCAGTAGTATCCTGCGGGGAGAGACCCAGTACTTC

clone_size: -
d_call: TRBD2
v_call: TRBV19
j_call: TRBJ2-1
cdr3_aa: CASSTPRGTGAGGPGEQFF
cdr3_nt: TGTGCCAGTAGCACCCCTCGGGGTACAGGGGCGGGAGGGCCGGGTGAGCAGTTCTTC

clone_size: -
d_call: TRBD1
v_call: TRBV27
j_call: TRBJ2-1
cdr3_aa: CASSADRGTYNEQFF
cdr3_nt: TGTGCCAGCAGTGCGGACAGGGGTACCTACAATGAGCAGTTCTTC

clone_size: -
d_call: -
v_call: TRBV5-1
j_call: TRBJ2-7
cdr3_aa: CASSWGGAAYEQYF
cdr3_nt: TGCGCCAGCAGCTGGGGGGGGGCCGCCTACGAGCAGTACTTC

clone_size: -
d_call: TRBD1
v_call: TRBV5-1
j_call: TRBJ1-4
cdr3_aa: CASSSDRGNEKLFF
cdr3_nt: TGCGCCAGCAGCAGTGACAGGGGTAATGAAAAACTGTTTTTT

clone_size: -
d_call: -
v_call: TRBV7-2
j_call: TRBJ1-5
cdr3_aa: CASSPREAQPQHF
cdr3_nt: TGTGCCAGCAGCCCACGGGAGGCACAGCCCCAGCATTTT

clone_size: -
d_call: TRBD1
v_call: TRBV11-2
j_call: TRBJ2-2
cdr3_aa: CASSLARTGGAAGELFF
cdr3_nt: TGTGCCAGCAGCTTAGCCAGGACAGGGGGCGCCGCCGGGGAGCTGTTTTTT

clone_size: -
d_call: -
v_call: TRBV21-1
j_call: TRBJ1-1
cdr3_aa: CASSKAPRGQGAQFGNTEAFF
cdr3_nt: TGTGCCAGCAGCAAAGCTCCCCGGGGACAGGGGGCGCAGTTTGGGAACACTGAAGCTTTCTTT

clone_size: few
d_call: TRBD1
v_call: TRBV29-1
j_call: TRBJ1-5
cdr3_aa: CSVKSGQGDQPQHF
cdr3_nt: TGCAGCGTAAAATCGGGGCAGGGGGATCAGCCCCAGCATTTT

clone_size: -
d_call: -
v_call: TRBV29-1
j_call: TRBJ2-1
cdr3_aa: CSVEGALFYNEQFF
cdr3_nt: TGCAGCGTTGAGGGGGCCCTTTTCTACAATGAGCAGTTCTTC

clone_size: -
d_call: -
v_call: TRBV2
j_call: TRBJ2-1
cdr3_aa: CASKLASKNEQFF
cdr3_nt: TGTGCCAGCAAGCTAGCCTCCAAGAATGAGCAGTTCTTC

clone_size: -
d_call: -
v_call: TRBV14
j_call: TRBJ1-6
cdr3_aa: CASSQVAGKIYNSPLHF
cdr3_nt: TGTGCCAGCAGCCAAGTCGCAGGGAAGATCTATAATTCACCCCTCCACTTT

clone_size: -
d_call: -
v_call: TRBV6-5
j_call: TRBJ1-4
cdr3_aa: CASRQVGGGEKLFF
cdr3_nt: TGTGCCAGCAGACAAGTGGGGGGGGGTGAAAAACTGTTTTTT

clone_size: -
d_call: TRBD2
v_call: TRBV28
j_call: TRBJ2-1
cdr3_aa: CASSPGGLAGPLSYNEQFF
cdr3_nt: TGTGCCAGCAGTCCCGGGGGACTAGCGGGACCCCTATCCTACAATGAGCAGTTCTTC

clone_size: -
d_call: -
v_call: TRBV11-3
j_call: TRBJ2-1
cdr3_aa: CASSLEAGYNEQFF
cdr3_nt: TGTGCCAGCAGCTTAGAGGCGGGCTACAATGAGCAGTTCTTC

clone_size: -
d_call: TRBD1
v_call: TRBV4-1
j_call: TRBJ2-7
cdr3_aa: CASSPRPQGAEYEQYF
cdr3_nt: TGCGCCAGCAGCCCCCGCCCACAGGGGGCGGAATACGAGCAGTACTTC

clone_size: medium-sized
d_call: TRBD1
v_call: TRBV6-5
j_call: TRBJ2-7
cdr3_aa: CASSQPGQGGEQYF
cdr3_nt: TGTGCCAGCAGTCAACCGGGACAGGGAGGCGAGCAGTACTTC

clone_size: few
d_call: -
v_call: TRBV6-5
j_call: TRBJ1-1
cdr3_aa: CASSSTGNTEAFF
cdr3_nt: TGTGCCAGCAGTTCCACAGGGAACACTGAAGCTTTCTTT

clone_size: -
d_call: -
v_call: TRBV9
j_call: TRBJ2-5
cdr3_aa: CASSVGLARQETQYF
cdr3_nt: TGTGCCAGCAGCGTAGGGCTAGCTCGCCAAGAGACCCAGTACTTC

clone_size: few
d_call: -
v_call: TRBV5-1
j_call: TRBJ1-1
cdr3_aa: CASSEGGIRLNTEAFF
cdr3_nt: TGCGCCAGCAGCGAGGGAGGGATCAGGCTGAACACTGAAGCTTTCTTT

clone_size: few
d_call: TRBD2
v_call: TRBV27
j_call: TRBJ2-3
cdr3_aa: CASSLGGRGADTQYF
cdr3_nt: TGTGCCAGCAGTTTAGGCGGGAGGGGCGCAGATACGCAGTATTTT

clone_size: once
d_call: TRBD2
v_call: TRBV7-6
j_call: TRBJ2-1
cdr3_aa: CASSLGAQRGYNEQFF
cdr3_nt: TGTGCCAGCAGCTTAGGGGCCCAGCGGGGATACAATGAGCAGTTCTTC

clone_size: -
d_call: TRBD2
v_call: TRBV5-1
j_call: TRBJ2-3
cdr3_aa: CASSLSPTSGRDSDTQYF
cdr3_nt: TGCGCCAGCAGCTTGTCGCCAACTAGCGGGAGGGACTCAGATACGCAGTATTTT

clone_size: -
d_call: -
v_call: TRBV7-2
j_call: TRBJ2-1
cdr3_aa: CASQGVGGYNEQFF
cdr3_nt: TGTGCCAGCCAAGGGGTCGGGGGCTACAATGAGCAGTTCTTC

clone_size: once
d_call: TRBD2
v_call: TRBV5-1
j_call: TRBJ2-7
cdr3_aa: CASSTHSGAAYEQYF
cdr3_nt: TGCGCCAGCAGCACTCATAGCGGGGCCGCCTACGAGCAGTACTTC

clone_size: -
d_call: -
v_call: TRBV11-2
j_call: TRBJ2-2
cdr3_aa: CASSLVVPTAGGELFF
cdr3_nt: TGTGCCAGCAGCTTAGTGGTTCCGACGGCGGGCGGGGAGCTGTTTTTT

clone_size: -
d_call: TRBD2
v_call: TRBV7-2
j_call: TRBJ2-7
cdr3_aa: CASSWRLAGTHEQYF
cdr3_nt: TGTGCCAGCAGCTGGAGACTAGCGGGAACCCACGAGCAGTACTTC

clone_size: -
d_call: TRBD1
v_call: TRBV11-3
j_call: TRBJ2-1
cdr3_aa: CASSGDRGHGEQFF
cdr3_nt: TGTGCCAGCAGCGGGGACAGGGGGCATGGTGAGCAGTTCTTC

clone_size: -
d_call: -
v_call: TRBV29-1
j_call: TRBJ1-3
cdr3_aa: CSASSGNTIYF
cdr3_nt: TGCAGCGCGAGCTCTGGAAACACCATATATTTT

clone_size: -
d_call: -
v_call: TRBV19
j_call: TRBJ2-7
cdr3_aa: CASSTRGWGHEQYF
cdr3_nt: TGTGCCAGTAGTACAAGGGGATGGGGGCACGAGCAGTACTTC

clone_size: -
d_call: TRBD2
v_call: TRBV27
j_call: TRBJ2-3
cdr3_aa: CASSLGTSGDPQFAYF
cdr3_nt: TGTGCCAGCAGTTTGGGGACTAGCGGGGATCCTCAGTTTGCGTATTTT

clone_size: -
d_call: -
v_call: TRBV5-6
j_call: TRBJ2-6
cdr3_aa: CASTTGSGANVLTF
cdr3_nt: TGTGCCAGCACTACAGGCTCTGGGGCCAACGTCCTGACTTTC

clone_size: -
d_call: -
v_call: TRBV2
j_call: TRBJ2-7
cdr3_aa: CASSADLSSYEQYF
cdr3_nt: TGTGCCAGCAGCGCAGACTTGAGCTCCTACGAGCAGTACTTC

clone_size: -
d_call: -
v_call: TRBV9
j_call: TRBJ2-1
cdr3_aa: CASSVAVSVADTSYNEQFF
cdr3_nt: TGTGCCAGCAGCGTAGCCGTGTCGGTAGCGGACACCTCCTACAATGAGCAGTTCTTC

clone_size: -
d_call: -
v_call: TRBV7-2
j_call: TRBJ1-2
cdr3_aa: CASSPGQVNYGYTF
cdr3_nt: TGTGCCAGCAGCCCAGGGCAAGTCAACTATGGCTACACCTTC

clone_size: -
d_call: TRBD1
v_call: TRBV7-9
j_call: TRBJ2-3
cdr3_aa: CASSSTGGDTQYF
cdr3_nt: TGTGCCAGCAGTTCGACAGGGGGCGATACGCAGTATTTT